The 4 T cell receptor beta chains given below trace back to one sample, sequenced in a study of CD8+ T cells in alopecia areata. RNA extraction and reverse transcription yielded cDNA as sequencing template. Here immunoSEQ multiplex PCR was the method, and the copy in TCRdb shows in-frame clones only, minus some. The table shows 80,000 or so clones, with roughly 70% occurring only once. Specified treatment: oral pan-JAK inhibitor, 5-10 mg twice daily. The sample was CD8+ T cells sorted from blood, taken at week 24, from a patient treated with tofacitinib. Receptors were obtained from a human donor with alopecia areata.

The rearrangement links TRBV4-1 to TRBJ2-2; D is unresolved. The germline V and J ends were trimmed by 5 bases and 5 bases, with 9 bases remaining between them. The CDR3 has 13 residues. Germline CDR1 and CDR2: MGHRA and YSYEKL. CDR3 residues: CASSEARTGELFF. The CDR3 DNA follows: TGCGCCAGCAGCGAAGCTCGGACCGGGGAGCTGTTTTTT.

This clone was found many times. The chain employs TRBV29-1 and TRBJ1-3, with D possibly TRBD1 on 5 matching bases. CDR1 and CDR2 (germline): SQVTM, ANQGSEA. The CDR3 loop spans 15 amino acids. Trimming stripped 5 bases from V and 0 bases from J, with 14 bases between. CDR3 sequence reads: CSVSGGDLSGNTIYF. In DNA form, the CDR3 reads TGCAGCGTTTCTGGAGGGGACCTCTCTGGAAACACCATATATTTT.

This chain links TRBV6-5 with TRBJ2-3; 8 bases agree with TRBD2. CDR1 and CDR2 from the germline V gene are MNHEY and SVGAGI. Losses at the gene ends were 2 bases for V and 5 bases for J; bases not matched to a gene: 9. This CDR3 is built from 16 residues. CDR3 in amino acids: CASSYLPAGVGDTQYF. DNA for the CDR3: TGTGCCAGCAGTTACCTACCAGCGGGGGTCGGAGATACGCAGTATTTT.

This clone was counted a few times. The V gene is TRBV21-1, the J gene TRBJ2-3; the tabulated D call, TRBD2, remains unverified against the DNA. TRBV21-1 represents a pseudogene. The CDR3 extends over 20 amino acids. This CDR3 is CASSARRDSQRPPNEHTQYF. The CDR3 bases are TGTGCCAGCAGCGCGCGCCGGGACTCTCAGCGCCCCCCGAATGAGCATACGCAGTATTTT.